A single sample is the source of the 23 T cell receptor beta chains below, sequenced in a study of T cell changes during pregnancy in multiple sclerosis. Assay: immunoSEQ multiplex PCR; the TCRdb copy retains only in-frame clones and omits some. The table includes approximately 61,000 clones, approximately 85% detected once. The source material was peripheral blood, sampled in the first trimester of pregnancy. The receptors come from a female donor with multiple sclerosis, enrolled in a pregnancy study.

J is TRBJ2-7 and V is TRBV19, with D perhaps TRBD1 (6 bases). Deletions cut 5 bases from V and 3 bases from J, with 17 bases between. CDR3 size: 15 residues. Germline V gene lookup returns CDR1 LNHDA and CDR2 SQIVND (reference sequence). CDR3 DNA: TGTGCCAGTAGTTCTGGGGGCCTTCCCGACTACGAGCAGTACTTC. It is translated as CASSSGGLPDYEQYF.

The V and J genes are TRBV19 and TRBJ1-5; 11 nucleotides line up with TRBD1. Germline CDR1 LNHDA, CDR2 SQIVND (reference sequence). The CDR3 is 16 amino acids. The J segment lost 2 bases and the V segment lost 9 bases, leaving 9 bases of the junction unmatched. DNA of the CDR3: TGTGCCAGAAGCCGGGACAGGGGGTTGCGCAATCAGCCCCAGCATTTT. Residues: CARSRDRGLRNQPQHF.

J is TRBJ2-7 and V is TRBV6-1, with 9 bases lining up with TRBD2. After removal of 5 bases from V and 0 bases from J, the junction contained 5 bases not matched to a gene. Germline lookup yields CDR1 MNHNS and CDR2 SASEGT. The CDR3 length is 15 residues. Here the CDR3 reads CASSSNSGSSYEQYF. In DNA form, the CDR3 reads TGTGCCAGCAGTTCTAATAGCGGGAGCTCCTACGAGCAGTACTTC.

This clone was observed a single time. The chain carries TRBV6-1 and TRBJ1-2; TRBD1 aligns across 7 bases. The trim removed 6 bases at V and 4 bases at J, leaving 8 bases unmatched. The CDR3 is 14 amino acids. Germline CDR1 is MNHNS and CDR2 is SASEGT. The CDR3 loop is CASSGRDRGYGYTF. CDR3 sequence (DNA): TGTGCCAGCAGCGGCCGGGACAGAGGCTATGGCTACACCTTC.

By share, this clone ranks as medium-sized. The chain has TRBV4-1 and TRBJ2-5, with TRBD2 as a possible D gene (5 bases). Trimming took off 1 base at V and 2 bases at J, with 8 bases between the two ends. There are 14 residues in the CDR3. Germline loops: CDR1 MGHRA, CDR2 YSYEKL. CDR3 in DNA: TGCGCCAGCAGCCAAGCGGGAACACAAGAGACCCAGTACTTC. It translates to CASSQAGTQETQYF.

This chain connects TRBV6-4 to TRBJ2-7; maybe TRBD1 (6 bases). The CDR3 has 14 residues. Trimming took off 8 bases at V and 3 bases at J, with 17 bases between the two ends. The germline V gene has CDR1 MRHNA and CDR2 SNTAGT. The CDR3 loop is CASPGSSGDYEQYF. The CDR3, as DNA: TGTGCCAGCCCGGGCTCGTCAGGGGACTACGAGCAGTACTTC.

In this sample, this clone turned up a few times. The chain combines TRBV6-5 with TRBJ1-2; D is possibly TRBD1 (6 bases). Looked up from germline, CDR1 is MNHEY and CDR2 is SVGAGI. The CDR3 contains 14 residues. V was shortened by 0 bases and J by 3 bases, with 8 bases between the two germline ends. CDR3 loop: CASSYSGGHYGYTF. The CDR3 DNA follows: TGTGCCAGCAGTTACTCGGGGGGGCACTATGGCTACACCTTC.

The chain couples TRBV19 to TRBJ2-5, with 7 bases aligning to TRBD1. V lost 4 bases to trimming and J lost 7 bases; unmatched junction nucleotides: 3. Germline values: CDR1 LNHDA, CDR2 SQIVND (reference sequence). The CDR3 has 12 residues. In DNA form, the CDR3 reads TGTGCCAGTAGTACGACAGGGTGGACCCAGTACTTC. Amino acids: CASSTTGWTQYF.

The J gene is TRBJ2-5, the V gene TRBV29-1; the D is unclear. Per the germline V gene, CDR1 is SQVTM and CDR2 is ANQGSEA. Trimming stripped 0 bases from V and 3 bases from J, with 11 bases between. The CDR3 contains 14 residues. The CDR3 sequence: CSVEDGYRKETQYF. Written as DNA, the CDR3 is TGCAGCGTTGAAGATGGTTACAGAAAAGAGACCCAGTACTTC.

This chain links TRBV28 with TRBJ1-1; D unclear. The CDR3 extends over 12 amino acids. Germline V CDR1 and CDR2: MDHEN, SYDVKM. The ends were cut back, 3 bases at V and 7 bases at J, with 9 bases in the middle. The DNA for the CDR3 is TGTGCCAGCAGTTTTACCGGTGATGAAGCTTTCTTT. Translation gives CASSFTGDEAFF.

This sequence joins TRBV27 and TRBJ2-2, with TRBD2 as a possible D gene (5 bases). There are 17 residues in the CDR3. Germline CDR1 MNHEY, CDR2 SMNVEV (reference sequence). V was trimmed by 3 bases and J by 4 bases, leaving 18 bases between them. The CDR3 DNA reads as TGTGCCAGCAGTTTCCCTGCCCGGAGAGGGTTCACCGGGGAGCTGTTTTTT. Protein: CASSFPARRGFTGELFF.

The rearrangement uses TRBV29-1 and TRBJ2-3; D gene ambiguous. V lost 5 bases and J lost 2, with 11 bases in between. The CDR3 is 13 amino acids. CDR1 and CDR2 from the germline V gene are SQVTM and ANQGSEA. The CDR3 nucleotides are TGCAGCGTTCCAAATCGGTACACAGATACGCAGTATTTT. This encodes CSVPNRYTDTQYF.

The V and J genes are TRBV7-9 and TRBJ2-1; D is uncertain. Trimming stripped 0 bases from V and 0 bases from J, with 9 bases between. Germline-derived CDR1 and CDR2 are SEHNR and FQNEAQ (reference sequence). This CDR3 contains 16 residues. The CDR3 DNA is TGTGCCAGCAGCTTAGCGGGCAGGTCCTCCTACAATGAGCAGTTCTTC. Its translation: CASSLAGRSSYNEQFF.

By sample fraction, this clone is medium-sized. J is TRBJ1-2 and V is TRBV29-1; the D gene is possibly TRBD1 (5 bases). Germline CDR1 SQVTM, CDR2 ANQGSEA. The CDR3 consists of 13 residues. V lost 3 bases, J lost 2 bases, and 10 bases lay in between. The CDR3 is CSVDRAGNYGYTF. In nucleotides, the CDR3 is TGCAGCGTTGACAGGGCGGGGAACTATGGCTACACCTTC.

The CDR3 nucleotides read TGTGCCAGCAGCGAGGGGACTAGCGGGATCACAGATACGCAGTATTTT. The encoded protein is CASSEGTSGITDTQYF. This chain uses TRBV7-3 with TRBJ2-3, with 13 bases identical to TRBD2. The CDR3 covers 16 residues. Germline CDR1 is SGHTA and CDR2 is FQGTGA. J lost 2 bases, V lost 5 bases, and 4 bases had no gene match.

This clone is a singleton in its sample. The chain couples TRBV5-1 to TRBJ1-5, with TRBD1 identical over 8 bases. Trimming at V came to 3 bases and at J to 2 bases, leaving 1 base not matched to a gene. CDR1 SGHRS and CDR2 YFSETQ come from the germline V gene. CDR3 size: 14 residues. For the CDR3, the DNA is TGCGCCAGCAGCTCGACAGGGGGCAATCAGCCCCAGCATTTT. It specifies CASSSTGGNQPQHF. Using reference TRBV5-1 and TRBJ1-5 for the parts outside the CDR3, the full variable domain is KAGVTQTPRYLIKTRGQQVTLSCSPISGHRSVSWYQQTPGQGLQFLFEYFSETQRNKGNFPGRFSGRQFSNSRSEMNVSTLELGDSALYLCASSSTGGNQPQHFGDGTRLSIL.

The chain couples TRBV18 to TRBJ1-1; D remains unclear. The CDR3 runs 14 residues. Deletions cut 3 bases from V and 7 bases from J, with 15 bases between. From germline, CDR1 is KGHSH and CDR2 LQKENI. CDR3 region: CASSPAEEPSEAFF. The CDR3 DNA reads TGTGCCAGCTCACCTGCGGAAGAGCCAAGTGAAGCTTTCTTT.

V and J are TRBV5-1 and TRBJ2-5; 8 positions agree with TRBD1. V lost 3 bases, J lost 5 bases, and 6 bases stayed unmatched. The CDR3 is 14 residues long. From germline, CDR1 is SGHRS and CDR2 YFSETQ. The CDR3 is CASSWTGPGETQYF. CDR3 bases: TGCGCCAGCAGCTGGACAGGGCCTGGGGAGACCCAGTACTTC.

The chain joins TRBV18 to TRBJ1-2, with 12 bases that match TRBD1. The CDR3 spans 15 residues. Trimming took 1 base from V and 6 from J; bases not matched to a gene: 3. Germline-derived CDR1 and CDR2 are KGHSH and LQKENI. Here the CDR3 DNA reads TGTGCCAGCTCACCACAGGGACAGGGGGCGCATGGCTACACCTTC. Translating gives CASSPQGQGAHGYTF.

The rearrangement uses TRBV5-1 and TRBJ1-1; D is possibly TRBD1 (6 bases). With 0 bases removed from V and 11 bases from J, the gap between germline ends came to 17 bases. The CDR3 runs 14 residues. Germline loops: CDR1 SGHRS, CDR2 YFSETQ. DNA of the CDR3: TGCGCCAGCAGCTTGGCCCGGGACACGGTGGGGGCTTTCTTT. Translation gives CASSLARDTVGAFF.

V gene TRBV28 combines with J gene TRBJ2-7; TRBD1 is a possible D gene (5 bases). The CDR3 length is 13 residues. V was clipped by 5 bases and J by 3 bases, with 11 bases between them. CDR1 is MDHEN, CDR2 SYDVKM, per germline. In DNA, the CDR3 is TGTGCCAGCAGTCCGACAGTCGACTACGAGCAGTACTTC. It is translated as CASSPTVDYEQYF. The full variable domain, with the rest looked up from reference TRBV28 and TRBJ2-7, is DVKVTQSSRYLVKRTGEKVFLECVQDMDHENMFWYRQDPGLGLRLIYFSYDVKMKEKGDIPEGYSVSREKKERFSLILESASTNQTSMYLCASSPTVDYEQYFGPGTRLTVT.

The chain employs TRBV7-2 and TRBJ1-2; D ambiguous. Germline values: CDR1 SGHTA, CDR2 FQGNSA. The CDR3 runs to 15 residues. With 6 bases removed from V and 8 bases from J, the gap between germline ends came to 22 bases. The CDR3 reads CASRPPRALEEGYTF. The CDR3 coding sequence is TGTGCCAGCAGGCCCCCACGTGCCCTAGAGGAAGGCTACACCTTC.

The rearrangement uses TRBV9 and TRBJ2-7; the match to TRBD2 covers 7 bases. There are 14 residues in the CDR3. Germline CDR1 SGDLS, CDR2 YYNGEE. V shed 3 bases and J 5 bases; nucleotides not matched to a gene: 8. This chain's CDR3 is CASSARTSFHEQYF. The CDR3 coding sequence is TGTGCCAGCAGCGCGCGGACTAGTTTCCACGAGCAGTACTTC.